A single sample is the source of the 23 T cell receptor beta chains below, sequenced in a study of human T cells and chemical hapten exposure. Time point: pre-sensitization, week 0. Treatment specified: therapeutic diphenylcyclopropenone sensitization with weekly scalp DPC. From the RACE reads, TCRdb called clonotypes with MiXCR, one entry per CDR3 protein. The table shows some 360,000 distinct CDR3 sequences, with 5.1% occurring only once. The source was whole blood, collected in connection with sensitization to the hapten diphenylcyclopropenone (DPC). The receptors shown here come from a woman aged 45 to 65 with alopecia areata. Some clones in this sample may be carry-over from other donors' samples.

This clonotype came up a few times. The chain combines TRBV10-3 with TRBJ1-1; possible D gene TRBD1, 6 bases. The CDR3 runs 18 residues. The ends were cut back, 6 bases at V and 1 base at J, with 24 bases in the middle. Germline V gives CDR1 ENHRY, CDR2 SYGVKD. This CDR3 reads CAISARTVLFVENTEAFF. DNA of the CDR3: TGTGCCATCAGCGCCCGGACAGTACTATTCGTTGAGAACACTGAAGCTTTCTTT.

The chain links TRBV11-2 to TRBJ2-1; D not resolved. CDR3 length: 12 residues. V shed 7 bases and J shed 4 bases, with 8 bases lying between them. Germline V gene sequence: CDR1 SGHAT, CDR2 FQNNGV. This chain's CDR3 is CASTSPYNEQFF. In DNA form, the CDR3 reads TGTGCCAGCACTTCACCGTACAATGAGCAGTTCTTC.

This clonotype was detected many times. The rearrangement uses TRBV2 and TRBJ1-1; 8 nucleotides match TRBD1. The CDR3 has 15 residues. J lost 3 bases, V lost 2 bases, and 5 bases had no gene match. Germline lookup yields CDR1 SNHLY and CDR2 FYNNEI. The CDR3 loop is CASSEPQGAHTEAFF. CDR3 nucleotides: TGTGCCAGCAGTGAACCCCAGGGGGCCCACACTGAAGCTTTCTTT.

This clonotype was observed many times. The chain couples TRBV5-6 to TRBJ2-5; D might be TRBD1 (6 bases). This CDR3 spans 12 amino acids. The germline CDR1 and CDR2 sequences are SGHDT and YYEEEE. V lost 3 bases and J 6 bases, leaving 9 bases between the germline ends. Written as DNA, the CDR3 is TGTGCCAGCAGCTCGACAGGACAGACCCAGTACTTC. Its translation: CASSSTGQTQYF.

The CDR3 nucleotides read TGTGCCAGCAGTGAGACGGCGATCAATCAGCCCCAGCATTTT. It yields the protein CASSETAINQPQHF. The chain couples TRBV6-1 to TRBJ1-5; no firm D call. Germline V gene sequence: CDR1 MNHNS, CDR2 SASEGT. This CDR3 is 14 amino acids long. The V end was cut by 3 bases, the J end by 3 bases, with 9 bases between.

In the case of this clonotype: A read error may be the cause here, since a much bigger clone is one base away. The CDR3 carries no conserved terminal phenylalanine or tryptophan, so it likely arises from a read error. V usage is TRBV5-1 and J usage is TRBJ2-5; D tentatively fits TRBD1 or TRBD2 (7 bases each). Looked up from germline, CDR1 is SGHRS and CDR2 is YFSETQ. The V end lost 3 bases, the J end lost 5 bases, and 14 bases lay between the germline ends. The length of the CDR3 is 14 residues. The CDR3 DNA is TGCGCCAGCAGCTCCCAGGGGGGAGGGGAGACCCAGTACTCC. This translates into CASSSQGGGETQYS.

This clonotype was recorded many times. The gene calls are TRBV7-6 and TRBJ2-1; 11 nucleotides align to TRBD1. The CDR3 contains 13 residues. V lost 6 bases to trimming and J lost 7 bases; unmatched junction nucleotides: 2. The germline CDR1 and CDR2 sequences are SGHVS and FNYEAQ. In DNA form, the CDR3 reads TGTGCCAGCAGGGGGACAGGGGGTAATGAGCAGTTCTTC. It translates to CASRGTGGNEQFF.

This clonotype was recorded many times. V gene TRBV27 combines with J gene TRBJ2-5; possibly TRBD2 for D (6 bases). The CDR3 spans 13 residues. Per the germline V gene, CDR1 is MNHEY and CDR2 is SMNVEV (reference sequence). Trimming left V 2 bases short and J 9 bases short, with 13 bases between. This CDR3 is CASSLGTLTAQYF. The CDR3 bases are TGTGCCAGCAGTTTAGGGACTCTGACGGCCCAGTACTTC.

This clonotype occurred a few times. This chain connects TRBV11-2 to TRBJ2-1, with D maybe TRBD1 (6 bases). This CDR3 has 14 amino acids. The V and J ends lost 3 bases and 9 bases respectively, with 15 bases between them. Germline CDR1 and CDR2: SGHAT and FQNNGV. The CDR3 nucleotides read TGTGCCAGCAGCTTGGACGGGACACGGGGTGAGCAGTTCTTC. It encodes CASSLDGTRGEQFF. The variable domain in full, with the rest retrieved from reference TRBV11-2 and TRBJ2-1, is EAGVAQSPRYKIIEKRQSVAFWCNPISGHATLYWYQQILGQGPKLLIQFQNNGVVDDSQLPKDRFSAERLKGVDSTLKIQPAKLEDSAVYLCASSLDGTRGEQFFGPGTRLTVL.

There are many counts of this clonotype. The V and J genes are TRBV10-3 and TRBJ2-1, with D possibly TRBD2 on 6 matching bases. This CDR3 has 13 amino acids. Deletions cut 8 bases from V and 10 bases from J, with 18 bases between. Germline loops: CDR1 ENHRY, CDR2 SYGVKD. CDR3 residues: CAIRGSRGQEQFF. The CDR3 coding sequence is TGTGCCATCCGGGGGTCACGGGGCCAGGAGCAGTTCTTC.

This clonotype has a count of ten or more. J is TRBJ2-7 and V is TRBV10-3; the match to TRBD2 covers 8 bases. Germline V gene lookup returns CDR1 ENHRY and CDR2 SYGVKD. This CDR3 has 14 residues. V gave up 3 bases and J gave up 6 bases; unmatched junction bases: 7. CDR3 DNA sequence: TGTGCCATCAGTGAAGCGGGGGCCAGCCTCGAGCAGTACTTC. Protein sequence: CAISEAGASLEQYF.

This chain connects TRBV2 to TRBJ1-5, with D perhaps TRBD1 (5 bases). The V end lost 1 base, the J end lost 11 bases, and 12 bases lay between the germline ends. The CDR3 has 13 residues. Germline loops: CDR1 SNHLY, CDR2 FYNNEI. The CDR3 sequence is CASSEGGPSAQHF. The CDR3, as DNA: TGTGCCAGCAGTGAAGGGGGACCAAGTGCCCAGCATTTT.

In this sample, this clonotype turned up many times. The chain carries TRBV29-1 and TRBJ2-7; 11 bases align to TRBD2. The trim removed 6 bases at V and 6 bases at J, leaving 10 bases unmatched. CDR1 SQVTM and CDR2 ANQGSEA come from the germline V gene. CDR3 length: 14 residues. This CDR3 reads CSVDLAGGRREQYF. As DNA, the CDR3 is TGCAGCGTAGACTTAGCGGGGGGGCGGCGCGAGCAGTACTTC.

This clonotype was picked up many times. The V and J genes are TRBV10-3 and TRBJ2-3, with a possible D match to TRBD2 (7 bases). The germline V gene has CDR1 ENHRY and CDR2 SYGVKD. V was clipped by 7 bases and J by 6 bases, with 14 bases between them. This CDR3 spans 13 amino acids. The CDR3 nucleotides are TGTGCCATCAAAGGAGGGGGGGCCGATACGCAGTATTTT. Translation: CAIKGGGADTQYF.

This clonotype occurred many times. The chain recombines TRBV18 with TRBJ1-5; D may be TRBD1 (5 bases). V was cut by 2 bases and J by 6 bases, with 17 bases left in between. CDR3 length equals 16 residues. From germline, CDR1 is KGHSH and CDR2 LQKENI. In DNA, the CDR3 is TGTGCCAGCTCACCAGGGAGCGGGGACGGGATTCAGCCCCAGCATTTT. Protein product: CASSPGSGDGIQPQHF.

This clonotype showed up many times. This chain links TRBV7-9 with TRBJ1-1; 7 bases agree with TRBD1. The CDR3 contains 14 residues. The germline gives CDR1 SEHNR, CDR2 FQNEAQ (reference sequence). J gave up 4 bases and V 2 bases, and 4 bases lay outside the gene matches. The CDR3: CASSLNRGGTEAFF. The CDR3 DNA is TGTGCCAGCAGCTTAAACAGGGGCGGCACTGAAGCTTTCTTT.

This clonotype was recorded a few times. The CDR3 region has the DNA TGTGCCAGCAGAGCCCCTGCGGGACGGACAGATACGCAGTATTTT. Translated, it gives CASRAPAGRTDTQYF. This sequence joins TRBV7-9 and TRBJ2-3; maybe TRBD2 (6 bases). This CDR3 has 15 amino acids. Between the trimmed V and J ends, which lost 6 bases and 3 bases, there was a span of 16 bases. Germline CDR1 SEHNR, CDR2 FQNEAQ (reference sequence).

The chain recombines TRBV30 with TRBJ2-5, with D possibly being TRBD2 (5 bases). The CDR3 has 15 amino acids. The germline gives CDR1 GTSNPN, CDR2 SVGIG (reference sequence). Trimming removed 1 base at V and 0 bases at J, with 12 bases between. The CDR3 DNA reads TGTGCCTGGAGTGACGGCGGGTGGTACCAAGAGACCCAGTACTTC. It encodes CAWSDGGWYQETQYF. Combining the CDR3 with reference TRBV30 and TRBJ2-5 gives the whole variable domain SQTIHQWPATLVQPVGSPLSLECTVEGTSNPNLYWYRQAAGRGLQLLFYSVGIGQISSEVPQNLSASRPQDRQFILSSKKLLLSDSGFYLCAWSDGGWYQETQYFGPGTRLLVL.

Regarding this clonotype: With a much larger clone just one base away, this may be a read error. The rearrangement uses TRBV25-1 and TRBJ2-5; D is tentatively TRBD1 or TRBD2 (5 bases each). CDR3 length: 14 amino acids. The V gene's germline CDR1 is MGHDK and CDR2 SYGVNS. The CDR3 here is CAGSARGLGQTQYF. CDR3 bases: TGTGCCGGCAGTGCCCGGGGCCTAGGCCAGACCCAGTACTTC.

With regard to this clonotype: This may stem from a read error, because a much larger clone lies one nucleotide away. The rearrangement links TRBV5-1 to TRBJ2-3, with 7 bases lining up with TRBD2. Germline-derived CDR1 and CDR2 are SGHRS and YFSETQ. The CDR3 extends over 17 amino acids. V lost 1 base, J lost 4 bases, and 12 bases stayed unmatched. CDR3 bases: TGCGCCAGCAGCTTGCCTAGCGGTACTCAAAGCTCAGATACGCAGTATTTT. This sequence encodes CASSLPSGTQSSDTQYF.

There are many counts of this clonotype. The chain couples TRBV4-3 to TRBJ2-1, with 7 bases that match TRBD2. This CDR3 comprises 17 residues. With 0 bases clipped from V and 4 bases from J, the junction kept 9 bases outside the gene matches. The germline V gene has CDR1 LGHNA and CDR2 YSLEER. The CDR3 spells CASSQDLSSGYYNEQFF. The CDR3 nucleotides read TGCGCCAGCAGCCAAGATCTTTCTAGCGGATATTACAATGAGCAGTTCTTC.

This clonotype has ten or more counts. The genes are TRBV21-1 and TRBJ1-2. TRBV21-1 is a pseudogene. The CDR3 consists of 13 residues. The CDR3 nucleotides read TGTGCCAGCAGCAAAGGGGAGGTGGGCGGCTACACCTTC. Encoded protein: CASSKGEVGGYTF.

This clonotype appeared many times. The chain has TRBV5-1 and TRBJ2-5, with 7 nucleotides matching TRBD1. V lost 0 bases to trimming and J lost 7 bases; unmatched junction nucleotides: 12. Germline V lookup: CDR1 SGHRS, CDR2 YFSETQ. CDR3 length: 16 amino acids. The CDR3 sequence: CASSLEDRVGPGTQYF. As DNA, the CDR3 is TGCGCCAGCAGCTTGGAAGACAGGGTAGGGCCAGGGACCCAGTACTTC.